The clone carrying this TCR beta chain was recorded a few times. Its specificity is not known. The sample comes from a study of blood T cells in healthy people across ages. Study outcomes and limitations: More naive CD4+ cells and higher diversity were found in long-lived than in aged donors.

Using a J-beta primer mix together with a sample-barcoded 5' primer, a second PCR was run for roughly 7 to 12 cycles. In TCRdb, the 5' RACE reads were re-called with MiXCR into one record per CDR3 protein. The sample consists of roughly 1.5 million distinct CDR3 sequences, approximately 43% of them appearing once. Germline V gene lookup returns CDR1 SGHTA and CDR2 FQGTGA. V was cut by 5 bases and J by 0 bases, with 13 bases left in between. The CDR3 runs to 15 residues. The source material was blood. The receptor's source is a woman aged 18-29 years in good health. This chain joins TRBV7-3 and TRBJ1-1; D possibly corresponds to TRBD1 (6 bases). DNA of the CDR3: TGTGCCAGCAGCCAGGGACAACTAGTGAACACTGAAGCTTTCTTT. Translation gives CASSQGQLVNTEAFF. Using reference TRBV7-3 and TRBJ1-1 for the parts outside the CDR3, the full variable domain is GAGVSQTPSNKVTEKGKYVELRCDPISGHTALYWYRQSLGQGPEFLIYFQGTGAADDSGLPNDRFFAVRPEGSVSTLKIQRTERGDSAVYLCASSQGQLVNTEAFFGQGTRLTVV.